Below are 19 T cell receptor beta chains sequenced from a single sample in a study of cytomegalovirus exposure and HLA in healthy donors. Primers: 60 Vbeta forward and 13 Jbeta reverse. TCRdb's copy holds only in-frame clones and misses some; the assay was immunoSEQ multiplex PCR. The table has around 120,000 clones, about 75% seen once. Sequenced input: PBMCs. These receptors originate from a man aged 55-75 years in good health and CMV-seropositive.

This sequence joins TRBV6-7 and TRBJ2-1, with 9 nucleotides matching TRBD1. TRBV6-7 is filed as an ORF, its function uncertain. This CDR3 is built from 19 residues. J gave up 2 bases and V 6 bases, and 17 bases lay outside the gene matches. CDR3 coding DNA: TGTGCCAGCAGCATCTCACGGGACAGGGCAGGAAAGACCTACAATGAGCAGTTCTTC. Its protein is CASSISRDRAGKTYNEQFF.

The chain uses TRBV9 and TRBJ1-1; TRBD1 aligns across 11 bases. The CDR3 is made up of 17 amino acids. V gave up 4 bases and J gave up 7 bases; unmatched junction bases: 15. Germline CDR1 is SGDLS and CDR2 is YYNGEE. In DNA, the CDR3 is TGTGCCAGCAGCCCCCGGTTGGGGACAGGGGGTTACATTGAAGCTTTCTTT. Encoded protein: CASSPRLGTGGYIEAFF.

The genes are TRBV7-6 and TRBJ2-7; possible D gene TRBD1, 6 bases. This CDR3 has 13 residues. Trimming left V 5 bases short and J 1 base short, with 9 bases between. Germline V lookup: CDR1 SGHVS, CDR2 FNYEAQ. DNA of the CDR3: TGTGCCAGCAGCCCTACAGGGTCCTACGAGCAGTACTTC. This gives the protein CASSPTGSYEQYF.

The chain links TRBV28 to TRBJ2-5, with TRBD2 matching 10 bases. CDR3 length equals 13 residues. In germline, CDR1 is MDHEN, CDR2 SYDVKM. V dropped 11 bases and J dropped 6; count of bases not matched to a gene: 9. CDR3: CAVGLAVMKTQYF. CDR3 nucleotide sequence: TGTGCCGTAGGACTAGCGGTTATGAAGACCCAGTACTTC.

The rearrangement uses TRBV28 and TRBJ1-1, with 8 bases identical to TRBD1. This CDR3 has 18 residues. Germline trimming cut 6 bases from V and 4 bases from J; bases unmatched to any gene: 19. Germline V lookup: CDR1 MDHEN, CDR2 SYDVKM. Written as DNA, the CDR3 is TGTGCCAGCAGCTCTCCTTTAGGACAGGGTTTAGCCTCCACTGAAGCTTTCTTT. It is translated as CASSSPLGQGLASTEAFF.

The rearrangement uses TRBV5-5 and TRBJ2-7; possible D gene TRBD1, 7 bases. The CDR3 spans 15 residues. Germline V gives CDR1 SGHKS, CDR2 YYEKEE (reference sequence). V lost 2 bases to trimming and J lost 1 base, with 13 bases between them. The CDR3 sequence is CASSLLEGASYEQYF. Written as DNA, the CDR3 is TGTGCCAGCAGCTTATTGGAGGGGGCGTCCTACGAGCAGTACTTC.

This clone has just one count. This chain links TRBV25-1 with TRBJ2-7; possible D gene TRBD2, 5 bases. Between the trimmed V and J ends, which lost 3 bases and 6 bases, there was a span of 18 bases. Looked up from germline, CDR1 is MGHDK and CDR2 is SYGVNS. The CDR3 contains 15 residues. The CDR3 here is CASSDLGLERSEQYF. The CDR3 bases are TGTGCCAGCAGTGATCTAGGACTGGAGAGGTCCGAGCAGTACTTC.

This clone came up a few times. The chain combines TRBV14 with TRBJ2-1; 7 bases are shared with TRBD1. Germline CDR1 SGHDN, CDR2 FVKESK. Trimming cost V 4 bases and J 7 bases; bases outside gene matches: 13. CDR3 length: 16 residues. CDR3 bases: TGTGCCAGCAGCCCCCCGACAGGGACCCTGAAGAATGAGCAGTTCTTC. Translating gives CASSPPTGTLKNEQFF.

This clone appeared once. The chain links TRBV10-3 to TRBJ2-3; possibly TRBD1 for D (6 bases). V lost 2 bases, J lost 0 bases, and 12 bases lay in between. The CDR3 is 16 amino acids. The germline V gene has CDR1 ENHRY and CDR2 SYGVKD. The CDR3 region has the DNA TGTGCCATCAGTGAGACGGACAGCTCTAGCACAGATACGCAGTATTTT. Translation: CAISETDSSSTDTQYF.

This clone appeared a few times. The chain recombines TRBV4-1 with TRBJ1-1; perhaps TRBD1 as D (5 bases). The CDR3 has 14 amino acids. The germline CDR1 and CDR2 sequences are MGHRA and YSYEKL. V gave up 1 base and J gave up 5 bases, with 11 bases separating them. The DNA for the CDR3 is TGCGCCAGCAGCCAAGGGGTCAGGGCGACTGAAGCTTTCTTT. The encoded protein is CASSQGVRATEAFF.

In DNA form, the CDR3 reads TGTGCCAGCAGTTTATCTAAGGGGCGAACTGAAGCTTTCTTT. Protein sequence: CASSLSKGRTEAFF. The V and J genes are TRBV27 and TRBJ1-1, with TRBD1 as a possible D gene (5 bases). The V gene's germline CDR1 is MNHEY and CDR2 SMNVEV (reference sequence). The germline V and J ends were trimmed by 0 bases and 5 bases, with 10 bases remaining between them. CDR3 length: 14 residues.

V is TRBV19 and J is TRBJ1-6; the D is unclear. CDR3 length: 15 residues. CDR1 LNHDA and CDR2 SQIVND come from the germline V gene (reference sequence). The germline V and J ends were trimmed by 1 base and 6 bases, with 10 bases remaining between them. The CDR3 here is CASSIGERSNSPLHF. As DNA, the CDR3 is TGTGCCAGTAGTATAGGAGAAAGGAGTAATTCACCCCTCCACTTT.

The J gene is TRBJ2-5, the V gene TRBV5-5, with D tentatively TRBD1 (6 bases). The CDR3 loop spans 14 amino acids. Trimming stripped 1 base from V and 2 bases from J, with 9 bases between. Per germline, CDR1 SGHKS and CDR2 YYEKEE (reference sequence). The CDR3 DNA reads TGTGCCAGCAGCTTGATACAGGGACAAGAGACCCAGTACTTC. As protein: CASSLIQGQETQYF. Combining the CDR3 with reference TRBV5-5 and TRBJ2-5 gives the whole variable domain DAGVTQSPTHLIKTRGQQVTLRCSPISGHKSVSWYQQVLGQGPQFIFQYYEKEERGRGNFPDRFSARQFPNYSSELNVNALLLGDSALYLCASSLIQGQETQYFGPGTRLLVL.

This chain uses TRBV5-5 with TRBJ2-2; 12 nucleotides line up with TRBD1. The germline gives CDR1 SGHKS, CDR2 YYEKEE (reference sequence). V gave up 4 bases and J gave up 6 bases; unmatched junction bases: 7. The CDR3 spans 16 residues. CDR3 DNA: TGTGCCAGCAGCACCCAGGGACAGGGGGCGTCCGGGGAGCTGTTTTTT. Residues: CASSTQGQGASGELFF.

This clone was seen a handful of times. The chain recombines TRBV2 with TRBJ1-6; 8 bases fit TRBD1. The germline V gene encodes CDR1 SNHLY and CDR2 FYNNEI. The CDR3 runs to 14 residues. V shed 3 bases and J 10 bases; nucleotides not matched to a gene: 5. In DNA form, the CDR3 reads TGTGCCAGCAGTGACCAGGGGGCTAGGTCACCCCTCCACTTT. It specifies CASSDQGARSPLHF. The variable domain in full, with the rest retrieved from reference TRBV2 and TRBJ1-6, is EPEVTQTPSHQVTQMGQEVILRCVPISNHLYFYWYRQILGQKVEFLVSFYNNEISEKSEIFDDQFSVERPDGSNFTLKIRSTKLEDSAMYFCASSDQGARSPLHFGNGTRLTVT.

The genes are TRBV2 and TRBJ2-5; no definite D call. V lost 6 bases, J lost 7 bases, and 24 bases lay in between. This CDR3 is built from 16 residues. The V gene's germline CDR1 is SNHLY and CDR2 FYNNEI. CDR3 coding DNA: TGTGCCAGCAGGGAGACCGATTGGCAGTCTATAGGGACCCAGTACTTC. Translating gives CASRETDWQSIGTQYF.

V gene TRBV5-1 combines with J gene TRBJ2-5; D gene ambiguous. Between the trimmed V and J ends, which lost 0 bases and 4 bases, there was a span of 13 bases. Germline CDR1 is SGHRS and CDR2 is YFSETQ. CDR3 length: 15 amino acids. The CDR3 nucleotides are TGCGCCAGCAGCTTGGCTGTGGGTGGGCGAGAGACCCAGTACTTC. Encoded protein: CASSLAVGGRETQYF.

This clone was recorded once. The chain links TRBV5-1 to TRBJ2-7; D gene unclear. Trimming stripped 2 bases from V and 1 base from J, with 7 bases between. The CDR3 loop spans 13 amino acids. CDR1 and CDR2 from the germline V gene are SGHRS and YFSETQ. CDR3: CASSLQSSYEQYF. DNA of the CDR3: TGCGCCAGCAGCTTACAGAGTTCCTACGAGCAGTACTTC.

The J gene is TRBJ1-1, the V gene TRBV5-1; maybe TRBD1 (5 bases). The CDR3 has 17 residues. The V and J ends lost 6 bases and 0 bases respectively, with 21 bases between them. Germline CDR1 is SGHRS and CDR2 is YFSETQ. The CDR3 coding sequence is TGCGCCAGCAACCAGGGTGGCCCGCCGAGGATGAACACTGAAGCTTTCTTT. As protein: CASNQGGPPRMNTEAFF.